These T cell receptor beta chains were read from a single sample in a study of cytomegalovirus exposure and HLA in healthy donors. Here immunoSEQ multiplex PCR was the method, and the copy in TCRdb shows in-frame clones only, minus some. The table has 150,000 to 200,000 clones, about 90% seen once; the top ten hold 4% to 5%. Sequencing was carried out using PBMCs. The receptors were sampled from a young man in good health and CMV-seropositive. CDR3s include the opening cysteine and the closing phenylalanine or tryptophan. The order of the fields is J gene, D gene, CDR3 length, V gene, clone size, CDR3 protein, CDR3 DNA. D genes are given only for firm matches. Size is stated for part of the rows, as once, few or many counts, or as a class when the clone is expanded.

TRBJ2-7 | TRBD1 | 15 | TRBV29-1 | . | CSVEVAGTGAYEQYF | TGCAGCGTTGAAGTCGCCGGGACAGGGGCCTACGAGCAGTACTTC
TRBJ1-4 | . | 13 | TRBV19 | once | CASSRTGNEKLFF | TGTGCCAGTAGTCGTACAGGGAATGAAAAACTGTTTTTT
TRBJ2-3 | . | 12 | TRBV5-4 | . | CASSLVGDTQYF | TGTGCCAGCAGCTTAGTCGGGGATACGCAGTATTTT
TRBJ2-5 | TRBD1 | 13 | TRBV10-3 | . | CAAGTGGRETQYF | TGTGCCGCGGGAACAGGGGGTCGAGAGACCCAGTACTTC
TRBJ1-2 | TRBD1 | 16 | TRBV5-1 | . | CASSLPQGDSPYGYTF | TGCGCCAGCAGCTTGCCCCAGGGGGACAGCCCATATGGCTACACCTTC
TRBJ1-2 | . | 14 | TRBV29-1 | . | CSVESGRSHYGYTF | TGCAGCGTTGAGTCTGGCAGGTCCCACTATGGCTACACCTTC
TRBJ2-2 | . | 15 | TRBV6-6 | . | CASSYIGSGTGELFF | TGTGCCAGCAGTTATATCGGCTCGGGCACCGGGGAGCTGTTTTTT
TRBJ2-3 | . | 14 | TRBV6-5 | once | CASSYSANTDTQYF | TGTGCCAGCAGTTACTCGGCCAACACAGATACGCAGTATTTT
TRBJ2-2 | TRBD1 | 14 | TRBV2 | . | CASRTGGPTGELFF | TGTGCCAGCAGGACAGGGGGCCCAACCGGGGAGCTGTTTTTT
TRBJ1-1 | . | 13 | TRBV7-9 | . | CASSFGQTRKAFF | TGTGCCAGCAGCTTCGGACAGACTCGAAAAGCTTTCTTT
TRBJ2-1 | . | 17 | TRBV15 | . | CATSRVFGQTTYNEQFF | TGTGCCACCAGCAGAGTCTTTGGACAGACTACCTACAATGAGCAGTTCTTC
TRBJ2-3 | TRBD2 | 16 | TRBV11-3 | . | CASSSGLADITDTQYF | TGTGCCAGCAGCTCGGGACTAGCGGATATCACAGATACGCAGTATTTT
TRBJ2-7 | TRBD2 | 15 | TRBV19 | . | CASSIVSGGIDEQYF | TGTGCCAGTAGTATAGTTAGCGGGGGAATCGACGAGCAGTACTTC
TRBJ1-1 | . | 14 | TRBV28 | . | CASYPTGMNTEAFF | TGTGCCAGCTACCCAACAGGGATGAACACTGAAGCTTTCTTT
TRBJ1-5 | . | 14 | TRBV6-1 | . | CASSMARGNQPQHF | TGTGCCAGCTCGATGGCCAGGGGCAATCAGCCCCAGCATTTT
TRBJ2-7 | . | 13 | TRBV2 | . | CASSEQGPGEQYF | TGTGCCAGCAGTGAACAGGGTCCAGGCGAGCAGTACTTC
TRBJ1-1 | TRBD1 | 15 | TRBV19 | few | CASSPSQGRNTEAFF | TGTGCCAGTAGTCCTTCACAGGGGCGGAACACTGAAGCTTTCTTT
TRBJ2-7 | . | 17 | TRBV4-1 | . | CASSHLVFRGAFYEQYF | TGCGCCAGCAGCCACCTGGTGTTTCGGGGGGCGTTCTACGAGCAGTACTTC
TRBJ2-1 | TRBD2 | 14 | TRBV2 | . | CASSETSGSYEQFF | TGTGCCAGCAGTGAAACTAGCGGGAGCTATGAGCAGTTCTTC
TRBJ2-1 | . | 16 | TRBV19 | . | CASSISPGTQNNEQFF | TGTGCCAGTAGTATATCCCCCGGGACACAAAACAATGAGCAGTTCTTC
TRBJ1-1 | TRBD1 | 13 | TRBV7-6 | . | CASSLEQGTEAFF | TGTGCCAGCAGCTTAGAACAGGGGACTGAAGCTTTCTTT
TRBJ2-1 | TRBD2 | 15 | TRBV2 | . | CASSATSGRWSEQFF | TGTGCCAGCAGCGCCACTAGCGGGAGATGGTCTGAGCAGTTCTTC
TRBJ2-7 | . | 15 | TRBV21-1 | . | CASSKVAGAGQGQYF | TGTGCCAGCAGCAAAGTTGCAGGAGCGGGACAAGGGCAGTACTTC
TRBJ2-5 | TRBD1 | 14 | TRBV29-1 | . | CSIAGTRGRETQYF | TGCAGCATAGCAGGAACCAGGGGGCGCGAGACCCAGTACTTC
TRBJ2-3 | TRBD2 | 15 | TRBV9 | . | CASTGLAGVADTQYF | TGTGCCAGCACCGGGCTAGCGGGAGTCGCAGATACGCAGTATTTT
TRBJ1-2 | TRBD1 | 15 | TRBV19 | few | CASSTDGRGHGGYTF | TGTGCCAGTAGTACCGACGGCAGGGGGCATGGAGGCTACACCTTC
TRBJ1-1 | . | 15 | TRBV4-1 | . | CASSRRRAGRTEAFF | TGCGCCAGCAGCCGCAGGCGGGCAGGACGCACTGAAGCTTTCTTT
TRBJ2-7 | . | 16 | TRBV11-2 | . | CASSFYSAGISYEQYF | TGTGCCAGCAGCTTTTATAGCGCGGGAATTTCCTACGAGCAGTACTTC
TRBJ2-2 | TRBD1 | 15 | TRBV30 | . | CAWRRRGSDTGELFF | TGTGCCTGGAGACGCAGGGGGTCGGACACCGGGGAGCTGTTTTTT
TRBJ2-3 | . | 15 | TRBV2 | . | CASREMRAGTDTQYF | TGTGCCAGCAGAGAAATGAGGGCAGGCACAGATACGCAGTATTTT
TRBJ2-2 | . | 11 | TRBV4-1 | . | CASSPDRELFF | TGCGCCAGCAGCCCGGACAGGGAGCTGTTTTTT
TRBJ2-7 | . | 14 | TRBV13 | . | CASSLVGRVREQYF | TGTGCCAGCAGCTTAGTGGGCAGGGTGCGCGAGCAGTACTTC
TRBJ2-1 | TRBD2 | 13 | TRBV29-1 | once | CSVPLAGVNEQFF | TGCAGCGTGCCGCTAGCGGGAGTCAATGAGCAGTTCTTC
TRBJ1-1 | . | 14 | TRBV5-1 | . | CASSLTQINTEAFF | TGCGCCAGCAGCTTGACACAGATTAACACTGAAGCTTTCTTT
TRBJ2-2 | . | 12 | TRBV7-3 | few | CASSLYTGELFF | TGTGCCAGCAGCCTCTATACCGGGGAGCTGTTTTTT
TRBJ1-1 | . | 13 | TRBV2 | . | CASSRTANTEAFF | TGTGCCAGCAGCAGGACAGCGAACACTGAAGCTTTCTTT
TRBJ1-4 | TRBD1 | 14 | TRBV5-1 | few | CASSFGQGGEKLFF | TGCGCCAGCAGCTTCGGACAGGGGGGTGAAAAACTGTTTTTT
TRBJ2-4 | . | 16 | TRBV2 | . | CASSASGVGAKNIQYF | TGTGCCAGCAGTGCCTCGGGAGTAGGGGCCAAAAACATTCAGTACTTC
TRBJ2-7 | . | 12 | TRBV7-2 | . | CAIADSSYEQYF | TGTGCCATTGCGGACAGTTCCTACGAGCAGTACTTC
TRBJ2-7 | TRBD2 | 14 | TRBV6-5 | . | CASSVGLAGVEQYF | TGTGCCAGCAGTGTCGGACTAGCGGGAGTAGAACAGTACTTC
TRBJ2-5 | TRBD1 | 14 | TRBV19 | . | CASSRTTGVETQYF | TGTGCCAGTAGTAGAACGACAGGGGTGGAGACCCAGTACTTC
TRBJ2-5 | TRBD1 | 14 | TRBV28 | . | CASSRTGKRETQYF | TGTGCCAGCAGTCGGACAGGGAAAAGAGAGACCCAGTACTTC
TRBJ1-2 | . | 16 | TRBV19 | . | CASSIRREIYENGYTF | TGTGCCAGTAGTATACGCAGGGAAATCTACGAAAATGGCTACACCTTC
TRBJ2-1 | . | 16 | TRBV10-3 | . | CAISESSLSSYNEQFF | TGTGCCATCAGTGAGTCAAGTTTGAGCTCCTACAATGAGCAGTTCTTC
TRBJ2-7 | TRBD2 | 19 | TRBV5-3 | . | CARSQCGLAGIFKTYEQYF | TGTGCCAGAAGCCAGTGTGGACTAGCGGGCATCTTCAAAACCTACGAGCAGTACTTC
TRBJ1-1 | . | 14 | TRBV5-4 | many | CASSLARANTEAFF | TGTGCCAGCAGCTTGGCACGAGCGAACACTGAAGCTTTCTTT
TRBJ1-4 | . | 14 | TRBV19 | . | CASWGGATNEKLFF | TGTGCCAGTTGGGGGGGTGCAACTAATGAAAAACTGTTTTTT
TRBJ2-7 | . | 14 | TRBV27 | . | CASMGLGEYDEQYF | TGTGCCAGCATGGGACTCGGGGAATACGACGAGCAGTACTTC
TRBJ2-1 | TRBD2 | 16 | TRBV9 | . | CASSESGTSGYNEQFF | TGTGCCAGCAGCGAGTCCGGGACTAGCGGTTACAATGAGCAGTTCTTC
TRBJ2-5 | TRBD2 | 18 | TRBV6-1 | . | CASSEEPSGRAGGETQYF | TGTGCCAGCAGTGAAGAACCTAGCGGGAGGGCTGGAGGAGAGACCCAGTACTTC
TRBJ2-1 | . | 16 | TRBV6-5 | . | CASSYDMPKTYNEQFF | TGTGCCAGCAGTTACGACATGCCTAAAACCTACAATGAGCAGTTCTTC
TRBJ1-2 | TRBD1 | 14 | TRBV5-1 | . | CASSLVGTGQFYTF | TGCGCCAGCAGCTTGGTGGGGACAGGGCAATTCTACACCTTC